Sequencing of this T cell receptor beta chain was carried out in a study of cytomegalovirus exposure and HLA in healthy donors. In the PCR, 60 Vbeta and 13 Jbeta primers were used. Sequencing used immunoSEQ multiplex PCR; TCRdb keeps in-frame clones, though not all of them. The sample shows some 140,000 clones, 70% to 90% of them seen only once. Regarding this clone: Antigen unknown.

Study-wide results and caveats: By a later analysis, the bulk of CMV-associated TCR beta chains appeared HLA-restricted. The likely origin of a cluster of highly shared sequence variants was a sequencing artifact. Upon later analysis, HLA-associated TCR beta chains proved more clonally expanded than other, equally common chains. What a later analysis showed was that several of the most significant clusters appeared linked to common viral pathogens.

This TCR was recovered from a man aged 40-49 years in good health and CMV-seronegative. Specimen: PBMCs.

This CDR3 is CASPGGGRALETQYF. CDR3 in DNA: TGTGCCAGCCCTGGGGGCGGGAGGGCCCTGGAGACCCAGTACTTC. The rearrangement links TRBV6-1 to TRBJ2-5; 9 bases line up with TRBD2. The CDR3 length is 15 residues. Germline-derived CDR1 and CDR2 are MNHNS and SASEGT. Germline trimming cut 8 bases from V and 5 bases from J; bases unmatched to any gene: 12.